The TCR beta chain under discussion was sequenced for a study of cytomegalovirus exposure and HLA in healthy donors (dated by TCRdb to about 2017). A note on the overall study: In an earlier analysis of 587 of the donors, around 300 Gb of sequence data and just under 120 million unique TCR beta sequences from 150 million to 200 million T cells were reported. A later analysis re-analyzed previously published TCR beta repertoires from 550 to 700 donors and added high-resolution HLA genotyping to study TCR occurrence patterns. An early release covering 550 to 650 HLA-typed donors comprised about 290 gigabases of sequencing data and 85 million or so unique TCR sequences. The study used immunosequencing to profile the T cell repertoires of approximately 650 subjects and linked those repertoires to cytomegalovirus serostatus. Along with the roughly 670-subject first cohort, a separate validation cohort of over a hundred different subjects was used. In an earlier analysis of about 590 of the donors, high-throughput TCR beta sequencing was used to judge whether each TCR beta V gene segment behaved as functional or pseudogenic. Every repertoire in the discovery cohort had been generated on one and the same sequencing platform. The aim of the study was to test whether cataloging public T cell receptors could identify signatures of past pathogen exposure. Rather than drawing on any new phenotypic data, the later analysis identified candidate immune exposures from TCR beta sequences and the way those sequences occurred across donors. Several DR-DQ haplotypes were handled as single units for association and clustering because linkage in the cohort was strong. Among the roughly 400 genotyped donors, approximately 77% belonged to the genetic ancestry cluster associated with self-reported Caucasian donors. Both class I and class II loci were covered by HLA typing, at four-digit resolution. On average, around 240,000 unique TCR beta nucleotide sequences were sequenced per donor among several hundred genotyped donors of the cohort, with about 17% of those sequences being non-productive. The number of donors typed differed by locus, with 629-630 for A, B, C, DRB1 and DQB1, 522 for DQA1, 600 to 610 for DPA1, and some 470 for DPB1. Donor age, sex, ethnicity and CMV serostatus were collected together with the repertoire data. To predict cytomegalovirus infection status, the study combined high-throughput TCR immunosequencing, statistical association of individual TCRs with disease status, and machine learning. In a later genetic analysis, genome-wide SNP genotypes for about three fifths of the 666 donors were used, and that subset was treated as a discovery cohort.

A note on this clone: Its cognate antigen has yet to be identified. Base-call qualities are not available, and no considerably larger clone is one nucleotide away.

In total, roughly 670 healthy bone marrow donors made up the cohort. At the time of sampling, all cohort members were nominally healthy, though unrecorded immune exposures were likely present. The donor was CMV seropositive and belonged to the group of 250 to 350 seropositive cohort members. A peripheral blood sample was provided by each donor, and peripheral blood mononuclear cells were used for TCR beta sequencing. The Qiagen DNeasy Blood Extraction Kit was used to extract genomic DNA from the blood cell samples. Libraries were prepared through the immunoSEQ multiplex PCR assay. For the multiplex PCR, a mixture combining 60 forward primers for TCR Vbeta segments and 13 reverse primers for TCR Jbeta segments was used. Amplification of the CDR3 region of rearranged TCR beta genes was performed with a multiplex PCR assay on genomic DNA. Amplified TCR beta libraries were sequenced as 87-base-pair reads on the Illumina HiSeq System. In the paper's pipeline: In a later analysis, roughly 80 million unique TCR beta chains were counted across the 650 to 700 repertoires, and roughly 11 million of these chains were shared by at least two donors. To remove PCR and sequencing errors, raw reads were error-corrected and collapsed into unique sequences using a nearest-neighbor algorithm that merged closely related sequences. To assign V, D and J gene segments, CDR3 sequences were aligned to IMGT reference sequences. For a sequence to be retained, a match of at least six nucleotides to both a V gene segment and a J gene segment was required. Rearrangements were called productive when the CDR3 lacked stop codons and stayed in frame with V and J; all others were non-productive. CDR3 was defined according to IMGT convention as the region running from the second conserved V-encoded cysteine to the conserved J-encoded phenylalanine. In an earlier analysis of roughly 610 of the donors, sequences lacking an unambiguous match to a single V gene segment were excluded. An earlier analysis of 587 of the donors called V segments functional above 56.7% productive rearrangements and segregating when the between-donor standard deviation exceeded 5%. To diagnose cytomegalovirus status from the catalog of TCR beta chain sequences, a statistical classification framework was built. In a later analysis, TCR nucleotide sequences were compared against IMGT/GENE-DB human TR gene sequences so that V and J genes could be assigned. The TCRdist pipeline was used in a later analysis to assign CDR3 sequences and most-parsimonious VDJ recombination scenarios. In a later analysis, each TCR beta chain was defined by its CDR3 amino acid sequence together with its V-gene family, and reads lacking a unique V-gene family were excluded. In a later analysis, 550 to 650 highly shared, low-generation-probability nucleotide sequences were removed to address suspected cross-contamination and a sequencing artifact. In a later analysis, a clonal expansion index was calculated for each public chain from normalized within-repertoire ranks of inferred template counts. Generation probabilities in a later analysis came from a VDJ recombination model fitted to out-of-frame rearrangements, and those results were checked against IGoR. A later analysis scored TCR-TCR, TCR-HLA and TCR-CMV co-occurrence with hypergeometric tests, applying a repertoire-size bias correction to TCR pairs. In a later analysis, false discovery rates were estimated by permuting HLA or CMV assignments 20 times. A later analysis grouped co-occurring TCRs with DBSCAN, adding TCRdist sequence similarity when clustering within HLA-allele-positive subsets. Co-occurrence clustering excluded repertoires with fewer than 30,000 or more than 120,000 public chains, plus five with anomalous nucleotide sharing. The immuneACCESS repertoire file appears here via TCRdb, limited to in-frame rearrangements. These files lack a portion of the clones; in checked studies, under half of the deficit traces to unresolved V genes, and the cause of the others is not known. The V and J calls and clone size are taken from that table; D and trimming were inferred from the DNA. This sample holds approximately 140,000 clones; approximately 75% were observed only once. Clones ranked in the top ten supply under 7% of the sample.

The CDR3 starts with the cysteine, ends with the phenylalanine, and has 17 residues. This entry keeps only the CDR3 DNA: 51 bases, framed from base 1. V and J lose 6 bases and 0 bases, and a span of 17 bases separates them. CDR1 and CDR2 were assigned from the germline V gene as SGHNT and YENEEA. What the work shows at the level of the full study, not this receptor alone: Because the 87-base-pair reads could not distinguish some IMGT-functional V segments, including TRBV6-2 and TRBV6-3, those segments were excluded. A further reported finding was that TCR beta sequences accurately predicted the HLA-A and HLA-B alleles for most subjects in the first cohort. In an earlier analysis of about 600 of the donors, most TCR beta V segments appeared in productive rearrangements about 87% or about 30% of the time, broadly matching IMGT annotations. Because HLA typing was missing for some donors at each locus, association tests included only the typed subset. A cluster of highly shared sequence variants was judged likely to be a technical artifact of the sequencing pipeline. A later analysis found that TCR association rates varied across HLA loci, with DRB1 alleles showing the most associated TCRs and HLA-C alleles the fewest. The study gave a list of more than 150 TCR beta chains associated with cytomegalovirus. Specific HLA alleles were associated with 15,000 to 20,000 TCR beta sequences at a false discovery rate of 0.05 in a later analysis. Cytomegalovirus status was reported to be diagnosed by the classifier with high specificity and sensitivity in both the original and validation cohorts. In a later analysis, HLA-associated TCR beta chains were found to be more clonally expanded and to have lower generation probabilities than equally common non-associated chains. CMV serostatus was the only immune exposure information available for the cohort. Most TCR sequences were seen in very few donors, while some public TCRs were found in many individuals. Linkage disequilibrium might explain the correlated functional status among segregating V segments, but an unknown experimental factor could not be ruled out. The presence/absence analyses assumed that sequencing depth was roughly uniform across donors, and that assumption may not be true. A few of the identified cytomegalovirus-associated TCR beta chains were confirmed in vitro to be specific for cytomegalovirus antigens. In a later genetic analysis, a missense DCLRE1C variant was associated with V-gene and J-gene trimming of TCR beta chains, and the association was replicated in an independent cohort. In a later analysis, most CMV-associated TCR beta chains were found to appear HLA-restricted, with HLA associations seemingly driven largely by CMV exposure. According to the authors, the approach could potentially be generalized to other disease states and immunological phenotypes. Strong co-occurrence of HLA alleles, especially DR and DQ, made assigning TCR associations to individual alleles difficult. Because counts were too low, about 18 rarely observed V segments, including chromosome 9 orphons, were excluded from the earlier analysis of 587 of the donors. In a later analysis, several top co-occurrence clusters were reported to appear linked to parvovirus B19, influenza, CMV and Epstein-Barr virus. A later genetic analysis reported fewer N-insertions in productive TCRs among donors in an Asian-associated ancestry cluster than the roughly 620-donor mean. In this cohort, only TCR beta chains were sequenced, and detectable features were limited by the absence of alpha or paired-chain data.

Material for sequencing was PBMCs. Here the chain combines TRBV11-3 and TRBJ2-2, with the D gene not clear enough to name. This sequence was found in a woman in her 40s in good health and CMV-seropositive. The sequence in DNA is TGTGCCAGCAGTTTCGATCTTTCAGAGGCGAACACCGGGGAGCTGTTTTTT. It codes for CASSFDLSEANTGELFF.